These 20 T cell receptor beta chains share one sample of origin, sequenced in a study of PD-1 blockade in mismatch repair-deficient tumors. Sequencing was performed with immunoSEQ multiplex PCR; in TCRdb, only in-frame clones are kept and a portion is missing. The data hold 15,000 to 25,000 clones, with around 80% observed a single time. Sequencing was performed on PBMCs, taken 52 weeks after starting pembrolizumab. Source of these receptors: an adult with mismatch repair-deficient cancer.

The V gene is TRBV6-6, the J gene TRBJ2-2, with D tentatively TRBD2 (5 bases). The V gene's germline CDR1 is MNHNY and CDR2 SVGAGI (reference sequence). CDR3 length: 15 residues. The ends were cut back, 6 bases at V and 4 bases at J, with 15 bases in the middle. CDR3 bases: TGTGCCAGCAGAGGAGGTCTCTACCTCACCGGGGAGCTGTTTTTT. Its translation is CASRGGLYLTGELFF.

The DNA of the CDR3 is TGTGCCAGCACCTCAGCGGGTGGTGGGGCCAACGTCCTGACTTTC. It specifies CASTSAGGGANVLTF. This sequence joins TRBV6-5 and TRBJ2-6; weak D call: TRBD2 (6 bases). The V end was cut by 7 bases, the J end by 3 bases, with 13 bases between. This CDR3 contains 15 residues. Germline V lookup: CDR1 MNHEY, CDR2 SVGAGI.

This clone has a handful of counts. The genes are TRBV27 and TRBJ2-7, with TRBD2 matching 7 bases. J gave up 3 bases and V 8 bases, and 7 bases lay outside the gene matches. CDR3 length equals 13 residues. Per the germline V gene, CDR1 is MNHEY and CDR2 is SMNVEV (reference sequence). As DNA, the CDR3 is TGTGCCAGCGGTCGGCGGGAGATCTACGAGCAGTACTTC. It is translated as CASGRREIYEQYF.

This clone was detected a few times. The chain employs TRBV28 and TRBJ2-7; 10 positions agree with TRBD1. Germline CDR1 and CDR2: MDHEN and SYDVKM. CDR3 length: 18 amino acids. The V gene end was trimmed by 6 bases and the J gene end by 4 bases; junction bases not matched to a gene: 18. The chain's CDR3 is CASSTLPLPGTGVYEQYF. The CDR3 coding sequence is TGTGCCAGCAGCACCCTCCCTCTCCCCGGGACAGGGGTGTACGAGCAGTACTTC.

The gene calls are TRBV27 and TRBJ1-2; no firm D call. The CDR3 totals 13 residues. The V and J ends lost 3 bases and 8 bases respectively, with 13 bases between them. Germline V gene lookup returns CDR1 MNHEY and CDR2 SMNVEV (reference sequence). This chain's CDR3 is CASSLARPRGYTF. In nucleotides, the CDR3 is TGTGCCAGCAGTTTGGCACGGCCGAGGGGCTACACCTTC.

The gene calls are TRBV27 and TRBJ2-1; 12 bases align to TRBD2. J gave up 9 bases and V 1 base, and 4 bases lay outside the gene matches. Germline V gene data show CDR1 as MNHEY and CDR2 as SMNVEV (reference sequence). The CDR3 consists of 15 residues. This CDR3 reads CASSLWLAGGLEQFF. In nucleotides, the CDR3 is TGTGCCAGCAGTTTATGGCTAGCGGGAGGGCTTGAGCAGTTCTTC.

This chain uses TRBV4-2 with TRBJ2-1; 10 bases fit TRBD2. The V gene's germline CDR1 is LGHNA and CDR2 YNFKEQ. With 3 bases clipped from V and 9 bases from J, the junction kept 8 bases outside the gene matches. The CDR3 loop spans 15 amino acids. CDR3 sequence (DNA): TGTGCCAGCAGCCACTCTAGCGGGAGTGGGGGTGAGCAGTTCTTC. Translated: CASSHSSGSGGEQFF.

The chain recombines TRBV7-3 with TRBJ2-1; TRBD2 aligns across 11 bases. CDR1 SGHTA and CDR2 FQGTGA come from the germline V gene. The CDR3 is 16 amino acids. The trim removed 5 bases at V and 7 bases at J, leaving 10 bases unmatched. The CDR3 here is CASSPDSGRAGNEQFF. Written as DNA, the CDR3 is TGTGCCAGCAGCCCGGATAGCGGGAGGGCCGGTAATGAGCAGTTCTTC.

The chain joins TRBV6-1 to TRBJ2-4; D remains unclear. Germline CDR1 is MNHNS and CDR2 is SASEGT. The CDR3 is 11 residues long. Trimming took off 3 bases at V and 11 bases at J, with 8 bases between the two ends. The CDR3 region is CASSDFLFQYF. The CDR3 DNA reads as TGTGCCAGCAGTGATTTTCTCTTTCAGTACTTC.

The rearrangement links TRBV5-1 to TRBJ2-2, with D possibly TRBD1 on 5 matching bases. The CDR3 length is 14 residues. Germline V gene sequence: CDR1 SGHRS, CDR2 YFSETQ. Trimming left V 6 bases short and J 0 bases short, with 9 bases between. CDR3 nucleotide sequence: TGCGCCAGCAAACAGGATCCGAACACCGGGGAGCTGTTTTTT. Its translation is CASKQDPNTGELFF.

This clone was observed once. This rearrangement joins TRBV6-1 to TRBJ2-7, with TRBD1 matching over 9 bases. CDR1 is MNHNS and CDR2 is SASEGT in the germline V gene. V shed 6 bases, J shed 6 bases, and the junction held 6 bases outside the gene matches. CDR3 length: 13 residues. The CDR3 nucleotides are TGTGCCAGCAGCCCGGGACAGGGAGGCGAGCAGTACTTC. It codes for CASSPGQGGEQYF.

The CDR3 DNA sequence: TGTGCCAGCTCACAATCGGGACAGGGTCAGCCCCAGCATTTT. Protein: CASSQSGQGQPQHF. V and J are TRBV18 and TRBJ1-5; TRBD1 matches at 9 bases. Trimming removed 4 bases from V and 6 bases from J; junction bases left unmatched: 4. The CDR3 sequence is 14 residues long. The V gene's germline CDR1 is KGHSH and CDR2 LQKENI.

The V call is TRBV7-8, the J call TRBJ2-1; TRBD2 matches at 11 bases. J lost 7 bases, V lost 0 bases, and 5 bases had no gene match. The CDR3 totals 16 residues. Germline V gene sequence: CDR1 SGHVS, CDR2 FQNEAQ. The CDR3 nucleotides are TGTGCCAGCAGCTTAGCGGCTCTAGCGGGAGGTAATGAGCAGTTCTTC. It encodes CASSLAALAGGNEQFF.

The chain recombines TRBV7-2 with TRBJ2-3, with a weak D call TRBD2 (6 bases). CDR1 is SGHTA and CDR2 is FQGNSA in the germline V gene. Between the trimmed V and J ends, which lost 1 base and 2 bases, there was a span of 16 bases. The length of the CDR3 is 17 residues. The chain's CDR3 is CASSLVASAGNTDTQYF. The CDR3 DNA reads as TGTGCCAGCAGCTTAGTGGCTAGCGCAGGAAACACAGATACGCAGTATTTT.

The chain has TRBV19 and TRBJ2-7, with D possibly being TRBD1 (6 bases). Trimming shortened V by 6 bases and J by 2 bases, and 17 bases separated the two germline ends. Germline V CDR1 and CDR2: LNHDA, SQIVND (reference sequence). CDR3 length: 15 amino acids. CDR3 in amino acids: CASSPLTGSTYEQYF. The CDR3 coding sequence is TGTGCCAGTAGCCCTTTGACAGGATCTACCTACGAGCAGTACTTC.

V is TRBV25-1 and J is TRBJ1-4; 7 bases agree with TRBD1. V shed 1 base, J shed 5 bases, and the junction held 4 bases outside the gene matches. The CDR3 contains 15 residues. Germline V lookup: CDR1 MGHDK, CDR2 SYGVNS. In DNA form, the CDR3 reads TGTGCCAGCAGTGAATTTCAGGGACAGAATGAAAAACTGTTTTTT. Translating gives CASSEFQGQNEKLFF.

V is TRBV18 and J is TRBJ2-2, with D possibly TRBD2 on 6 matching bases. CDR1 and CDR2 (germline): KGHSH, LQKENI. Deletions cut 3 bases from V and 1 base from J, with 12 bases between. CDR3 length: 16 residues. This CDR3 is CASSPSRTKNTGELFF. DNA for the CDR3: TGTGCCAGCTCACCCAGTCGGACTAAGAACACCGGGGAGCTGTTTTTT. Full variable domain (outside the CDR3, taken from reference TRBV18 and TRBJ2-2): NAGVMQNPRHLVRRRGQEARLRCSPMKGHSHVYWYRQLPEEGLKFMVYLQKENIIDESGMPKERFSAEFPKEGPSILRIQQVVRGDSAAYFCASSPSRTKNTGELFFGEGSRLTVL.

This chain links TRBV28 with TRBJ2-3, with 12 bases that match TRBD2. The CDR3 extends over 16 amino acids. Germline lookup yields CDR1 MDHEN and CDR2 SYDVKM. The ends lost 8 bases at V and 6 bases at J; junction bases unmatched: 12. Written as DNA, the CDR3 is TGTGCCAGCGGCCCTAGGACTAGCGGGGCCGAGGATACGCAGTATTTT. Encoded protein: CASGPRTSGAEDTQYF. Together with reference TRBV28 and TRBJ2-3, the CDR3 gives the full variable domain: DVKVTQSSRYLVKRTGEKVFLECVQDMDHENMFWYRQDPGLGLRLIYFSYDVKMKEKGDIPEGYSVSREKKERFSLILESASTNQTSMYLCASGPRTSGAEDTQYFGPGTRLTVL.

This chain uses TRBV5-1 with TRBJ2-1; possible D gene TRBD2, 6 bases. The CDR3 is 14 residues long. Germline CDR1 SGHRS, CDR2 YFSETQ. The V gene lost 0 bases and the J gene lost 5 bases, with 9 bases spanning the gap. The CDR3 DNA reads TGCGCCAGCAGCTTGGGGACTAATGACAATGAGCAGTTCTTC. Translated: CASSLGTNDNEQFF.

The chain links TRBV19 to TRBJ2-3; 9 bases align to TRBD1. CDR1 is LNHDA, CDR2 SQIVND, per germline (reference sequence). The ends lost 10 bases at V and 4 bases at J; junction bases unmatched: 9. CDR3 size: 14 residues. CDR3 coding DNA: TGTGCCACCGAAGACAGGGGGGGGTCAGATACGCAGTATTTT. As protein: CATEDRGGSDTQYF.